A selection of T cell receptor beta chains follows, all from one sample in a study. TCRdb used MiXCR to reprocess the RT-PCR reads, holding one entry per CDR3 protein. The sample shows hundreds of thousands of distinct CDR3 sequences, about 14% of them seen only once. Sequencing was carried out using memory CD4+ T cells from blood. These receptors came from a female donor in good health, serving as a healthy control. Both conserved end residues are part of each CDR3. D genes are given only for firm matches. The size entry is marked missing in some rows and otherwise reads once, few, many or a size class.

clone_size	d_call	v_call	j_call	cdr3_nt	cdr3_aa
few	NA	TRBV27	TRBJ2-7	TGTGCCAGCAGTTTATCCCCCGAGCAGTACTTC	CASSLSPEQYF
many	NA	TRBV5-1	TRBJ1-1	TGCGCCAGCAGGGTGTCAAGGATAGCTGAAGCTTTCTTT	CASRVSRIAEAFF
NA	NA	TRBV9	TRBJ2-3	TGTGCCAGCACCGGGCCAGGCTCCACAGATACGCAGTATTTT	CASTGPGSTDTQYF
few	NA	TRBV29-1	TRBJ1-2	TGCAGCGCTGGAGACCGGGTATATGGCTACACCTTC	CSAGDRVYGYTF
few	TRBD1	TRBV4-3	TRBJ1-2	TGCGCCAGCAGCCAGGGACAGTTTAACTATGGCTACACCTTC	CASSQGQFNYGYTF
many	TRBD1	TRBV7-2	TRBJ2-7	TGTGCCAGCAGCCGTCGGACAGGCTACGAGCAGTACTTC	CASSRRTGYEQYF
many	TRBD1	TRBV10-3	TRBJ2-3	TGTGCCATCAGGACTGGGGACAGTAAAGATACGCAGTATTTT	CAIRTGDSKDTQYF
many	TRBD1	TRBV5-1	TRBJ2-3	TGTGCCAGCAGTTTTGGACAGGGCGGAGATACGCAGTATTTT	CASSFGQGGDTQYF
many	TRBD1	TRBV6-5	TRBJ2-7	TGTGCCAGCAGCCGACCGGGACAGGGCTACGAGCAGTACTTC	CASSRPGQGYEQYF
many	TRBD1	TRBV20-1	TRBJ1-4	TGCAGTGCTCCTCCCTGGGGACAGGGGGGCTTCAATGAAAAACTGTTTTTT	CSAPPWGQGGFNEKLFF
NA	NA	TRBV7-9	TRBJ1-1	TGTGCCAGCAGCTTAATGGAGACTGAAGCTTTCTTT	CASSLMETEAFF
few	TRBD1	TRBV5-1	TRBJ1-1	TGCGCCAGCAGCTCCCCCGAACAGGGGGACACTGAAGCTTTCTTT	CASSSPEQGDTEAFF
many	NA	TRBV20-1	TRBJ2-5	TGCGCCGGGTGGGAGCGAGATGAGACCCAGTACTTC	CAGWERDETQYF
many	TRBD2	TRBV5-1	TRBJ2-1	TGCGCCAGCAGCGACAATAGCGGGCGTGTCACTGAGCAGTTCTTC	CASSDNSGRVTEQFF
few	NA	TRBV6-6	TRBJ1-5	TGTGCCAGCACCTCGGCGGGAGTTCAGCCCCAGCATTTT	CASTSAGVQPQHF
few	NA	TRBV11-1	TRBJ1-1	TGTGCCAGCAGCCCTAAAAACTTACAGGCTGAAGCTTTCTTT	CASSPKNLQAEAFF
many	NA	TRBV20-1	TRBJ2-7	TGCAGTGCTCGACCAAGAGAGCAGTACTTC	CSARPREQYF
NA	NA	TRBV7-3	TRBJ2-3	TGTGCCAGCAGCCCTACGGACTACGCAGATACGCAGTATTTT	CASSPTDYADTQYF
few	NA	TRBV6-2/TRBV6-3	TRBJ2-2	TGTGCCAGCAGAGGGCTAGGCGGCGGGGAGCTGTTTTTT	CASRGLGGGELFF
many	NA	TRBV7-9	TRBJ1-1	TGTGCCAGCAGCTTAGAACCGGGTAGGGAGGCTTTCTTT	CASSLEPGREAFF
few	NA	TRBV6-6	TRBJ1-2	TGTGCCAGCAGTTACCTACTAACAGGGACCAACTATGGCTACACCTTC	CASSYLLTGTNYGYTF
few	TRBD2	TRBV11-2	TRBJ2-3	TGTGCCAGCAGCCCCCGGCGGGGGGGCACAGATACGCAGTATTTT	CASSPRRGGTDTQYF
few	NA	TRBV6-2/TRBV6-3	TRBJ2-7	TGTGCCAGCAGTTACTCCGATGGCCACGAGCAGTACTTC	CASSYSDGHEQYF
NA	NA	TRBV5-4	TRBJ2-5	TGTGCCAGCAGCTTGAATCCGCAGGGCGGGGAGACCCAGTACTTC	CASSLNPQGGETQYF
many	TRBD2	TRBV10-2	TRBJ2-3	TGCGCCAGCAGTGAGGGAGCGGGGGACACAGATACGCAGTATTTT	CASSEGAGDTDTQYF